This T cell receptor beta chain was sequenced during a study of T-cell reconstitution after alpha-beta-depleted transplantation in children. Germline V CDR1 and CDR2: SGHAT, FQNNGV. The CDR3 loop spans 14 amino acids. V was cut by 7 bases and J by 8 bases, with 20 bases left in between. For TCRbeta, the library was prepared with unique molecular identifiers. TCRdb processed the PCR reads anew with MiXCR; each CDR3 protein has one entry. The sample has 750,000 to 950,000 distinct CDR3 sequences; 16% are singletons. Overall study results and limits: Newly generated T cells supplied most T-cell counts and diversity one year post-transplant.

This clonotype was observed a handful of times. No antigen is known for it. Sequenced material: PBMCs, mostly from graft donor cells, taken 360 days after TCRalphabeta/CD19-depleted stem cell transplant. This clonotype was sampled from a male patient aged 10 to 17 who had a stem cell transplant for acute lymphoblastic leukemia, so the T cells may come from the graft donor. J is TRBJ1-2 and V is TRBV11-2; maybe TRBD1 (5 bases). The CDR3 DNA reads TGTGCCAGCACCCTGGGAGGGGTCCGCGGAGGCTACACCTTC. It yields the protein CASTLGGVRGGYTF.